This is a list of T cell receptor beta chains from one sample in a study of read filtering for tumor transcriptome and immune sequencing. TCRdb called the reads again in MiXCR, with one record for every CDR3 protein. Of approximately 93,000 distinct CDR3 sequences listed, 20% to 25% are singletons. The material sequenced was a population of CD138-negative cells sorted from bone marrow. All receptors derive from a donor aged 40 or older with multiple myeloma. The CDR3 runs from the conserved cysteine through the conserved F or W. D genes are given only for firm matches. Clone size appears in some rows only: once, few, many, or a class for an expanded clone.

V: TRBV6-1
J: TRBJ1-1
size: many
D: .
DNA: TGTGCCAGCAGTGGGGAGGCGCGAGAGGCTTTCTTT
CDR3: CASSGEAREAFF

V: TRBV23-1
J: TRBJ2-1
size: many
D: TRBD2
DNA: TGCGCCAGCAGGGAGGGGACTAGCAGCTACAATGAGCAGTTCTTC
CDR3: CASREGTSSYNEQFF

V: TRBV5-1
J: TRBJ1-5
size: many
D: .
DNA: TGCGCCAGCAGCCCCGGAACGGGGGAGCCCCAGCATTTT
CDR3: CASSPGTGEPQHF

V: TRBV27
J: TRBJ1-4
size: many
D: TRBD1
DNA: TGTGCCAGCAGTTCCCGACAGGGAGCAGGGGAAAAACTGTTTTTT
CDR3: CASSSRQGAGEKLFF

V: TRBV5-1
J: TRBJ2-3
size: few
D: .
DNA: TGCGCCAGCAGCCTGCTACAGGGGGGGTCAGATACGCAGTATTTT
CDR3: CASSLLQGGSDTQYF

V: TRBV28
J: TRBJ2-5
size: .
D: .
DNA: TGTGCCAGCAGTTTATGGGGGCTTCGGAGGGAGACCCAGTACTTC
CDR3: CASSLWGLRRETQYF

V: TRBV29-1
J: TRBJ1-1
size: many
D: .
DNA: TGCAGCGTTGCCCACGGTGGGACTGAAGCTTTCTTT
CDR3: CSVAHGGTEAFF

V: TRBV29-1
J: TRBJ2-1
size: many
D: .
DNA: TGCAGCGTTGAAGTCGTTGATTGGCTGTTCTTC
CDR3: CSVEVVDWLFF

V: TRBV29-1
J: TRBJ2-3
size: many
D: .
DNA: TGCAGCGTTGAAGAAGGGGCTGATACGCAGTATTTT
CDR3: CSVEEGADTQYF

V: TRBV29-1
J: TRBJ2-5
size: few
D: TRBD2
DNA: TGCAGCGCCGGGGGGGCCGGAGAGACCCAGTACTTC
CDR3: CSAGGAGETQYF

V: TRBV5-1
J: TRBJ2-5
size: .
D: .
DNA: TGCGCCAGCAGCCCGGGACGGAATGAAGAGACCCAGTACTTC
CDR3: CASSPGRNEETQYF

V: TRBV4-1
J: TRBJ1-5
size: .
D: .
DNA: TGCGCCAGCAGCCCCCAACGGCGCGGCAATCAGCCCCAGCATTTT
CDR3: CASSPQRRGNQPQHF

V: TRBV7-9
J: TRBJ2-7
size: many
D: .
DNA: TGTGCCAGTAGCTTAGCGGAAACCTACGAGCAGTACTTC
CDR3: CASSLAETYEQYF

V: TRBV27
J: TRBJ2-3
size: many
D: TRBD1
DNA: TGTGCCAGCAGTTTCCTCCCCCCGGGACAGGGAGGCACAGATACGCAGTATTTT
CDR3: CASSFLPPGQGGTDTQYF

V: TRBV12-3/TRBV12-4
J: TRBJ1-6
size: many
D: .
DNA: TGTGCCAGCAGTTGGGCCCTACGCGATTCACCCCTCCACTTT
CDR3: CASSWALRDSPLHF

V: TRBV29-1
J: TRBJ2-4
size: many
D: .
DNA: TGCAGCGTTGCCAGGGAGGCAACCAAAAACATTCAGTACTTC
CDR3: CSVAREATKNIQYF

V: TRBV27
J: TRBJ1-5
size: many
D: .
DNA: TGTGCCAGCAGGAGTAGCAATCAGCCCCAGCATTTT
CDR3: CASRSSNQPQHF

V: TRBV2
J: TRBJ2-4
size: many
D: TRBD2
DNA: TGTGCCAGCAAAATGGGACTAGCGGGGGGACCCAAAAACATTCAGTACTTC
CDR3: CASKMGLAGGPKNIQYF

V: TRBV11-3
J: TRBJ1-1
size: few
D: .
DNA: TGTGCCAGCAGCTTTAAAAGGGACACTGAAGCTTTCTTT
CDR3: CASSFKRDTEAFF

V: TRBV2
J: TRBJ1-2
size: many
D: .
DNA: TGTGCCAGCAGTGCGGGGAACTATGGCTACACCTTC
CDR3: CASSAGNYGYTF

V: TRBV12-3/TRBV12-4
J: TRBJ1-1
size: many
D: .
DNA: TGTGCCACCAGTTTAGCAAGAGTGAGAGCTTTCTTT
CDR3: CATSLARVRAFF

V: TRBV27
J: TRBJ2-7
size: .
D: .
DNA: TGTGCCAGCAGTACCCCAGGGATCGAGCAGTACTTC
CDR3: CASSTPGIEQYF

V: TRBV28
J: TRBJ1-5
size: .
D: TRBD1
DNA: TGTGCCAGCAGTTTATCACCGGGACAGGGTTATGGCAATCAGCCCCAGCATTTT
CDR3: CASSLSPGQGYGNQPQHF

V: TRBV29-1
J: TRBJ1-4
size: .
D: .
DNA: TGCAGCCTCAGACTCCTGCGCGTTGAAAAACTGTTTTTT
CDR3: CSLRLLRVEKLFF

V: TRBV5-1
J: TRBJ1-1
size: many
D: .
DNA: TGCGCCAGCAGCTTGGAGTGGGGGAATACTGAAGCTTTCTTT
CDR3: CASSLEWGNTEAFF

V: TRBV29-1
J: TRBJ2-2
size: many
D: .
DNA: TGCAGCGTTTTTGGGTCGAACACCGGGGAGCTGTTTTTT
CDR3: CSVFGSNTGELFF

V: TRBV7-9
J: TRBJ2-2
size: many
D: TRBD1
DNA: TGTGCCAGCAGCTTAGACAGGGGGCGATCCGGGGAGCTGTTTTTT
CDR3: CASSLDRGRSGELFF

V: TRBV19
J: TRBJ1-5
size: .
D: TRBD1
DNA: TGTGCCAGTAGTACCCAGACAGGGCCTGGCAATCAGCCCCAGCATTTT
CDR3: CASSTQTGPGNQPQHF

V: TRBV2
J: TRBJ1-5
size: many
D: .
DNA: TGTGCCAGCAAGAGGCAAGGCAATCAGCCCCAGCATTTT
CDR3: CASKRQGNQPQHF

V: TRBV30
J: TRBJ1-2
size: many
D: .
DNA: TGTGCCTGGAGTGTACCTGGGGGGTCGGGCTACACCTTC
CDR3: CAWSVPGGSGYTF

V: TRBV5-6
J: TRBJ1-2
size: .
D: .
DNA: TGTGCCAGCAGCTTGGAACGAGGCTATGGCTACACCTTC
CDR3: CASSLERGYGYTF

V: TRBV5-1
J: TRBJ1-1
size: many
D: .
DNA: TGCGCCAGCAGGCCTGGGTGGGGGAACACTGAAGCTTTCTTT
CDR3: CASRPGWGNTEAFF

V: TRBV14
J: TRBJ2-5
size: many
D: .
DNA: TGTGCCAGCAGCCACAGGGCGGAGACCCAGTACTTC
CDR3: CASSHRAETQYF

V: TRBV7-2
J: TRBJ1-4
size: many
D: .
DNA: TGTGCCAGCAGCCCCCGGGACAATGAAAAACTGTTTTTT
CDR3: CASSPRDNEKLFF

V: TRBV12-3/TRBV12-4
J: TRBJ2-7
size: many
D: .
DNA: TGTGCCAGCAGTCAAACTACTGGGGGGGAGCAGTACTTC
CDR3: CASSQTTGGEQYF

V: TRBV18
J: TRBJ2-2
size: many
D: .
DNA: TGTGCCAGCTCACCAGACAGGAACACCGGGGAGCTGTTTTTT
CDR3: CASSPDRNTGELFF

V: TRBV6-6
J: TRBJ2-3
size: .
D: TRBD2
DNA: TGTGCCAGCACTATTCGCACTAGCGGGGGGGCAGGAGATACGCAGTATTTT
CDR3: CASTIRTSGGAGDTQYF

V: TRBV14
J: TRBJ1-1
size: many
D: TRBD1
DNA: TGTGCCAGCAGCCACAGACAGGGGGCCGGAACTGAAGCTTTCTTT
CDR3: CASSHRQGAGTEAFF

V: TRBV10-1
J: TRBJ2-1
size: medium-sized
D: .
DNA: TGCGCCAGCAGTGAGTATAGCAGAAATGAGCAGTTCTTC
CDR3: CASSEYSRNEQFF

V: TRBV19
J: TRBJ1-1
size: many
D: .
DNA: TGTGCCAGTAGCCCGGGACGCCGGGGAACTGAAGCTTTCTTT
CDR3: CASSPGRRGTEAFF

V: TRBV28
J: TRBJ1-2
size: .
D: .
DNA: TGTGCCAGCGGAGTGCCGAACTATGGCTACACCTTC
CDR3: CASGVPNYGYTF

V: TRBV3-1
J: TRBJ2-5
size: many
D: TRBD1
DNA: TGTGCCAGCAGCACAGGGACAGGGAAAGAGACCCAGTACTTC
CDR3: CASSTGTGKETQYF

V: TRBV6-2/TRBV6-3
J: TRBJ2-1
size: few
D: TRBD2
DNA: TGTGCCAGCAGTTACTTCGGGGGGGCAGGGCGCAATGAGCAGTTCTTC
CDR3: CASSYFGGAGRNEQFF

V: TRBV11-2
J: TRBJ2-2
size: few
D: .
DNA: TGTGCCAGCAGCCCACTAAGCTCCGGGGAGCTGTTTTTT
CDR3: CASSPLSSGELFF

V: TRBV7-9
J: TRBJ1-5
size: many
D: .
DNA: TGTGCCAGCAGCTTAGTGGGAGGCACCGAGCCCCAGCATTTT
CDR3: CASSLVGGTEPQHF

V: TRBV12-3/TRBV12-4
J: TRBJ1-5
size: few
D: TRBD1
DNA: TGTGCCAGCAGTTTATCGCAGGGGGGTAATCAGCCCCAGCATTTT
CDR3: CASSLSQGGNQPQHF

V: TRBV3-1
J: TRBJ2-1
size: many
D: .
DNA: TGTGCCAGCAGCCTCCCCCAGGGGAATGAGCAGTTCTTC
CDR3: CASSLPQGNEQFF

V: TRBV18
J: TRBJ1-1
size: many
D: TRBD1
DNA: TGTGCCAGCTCACTCACCACAGGGGAACGCACTGAAGCTTTCTTT
CDR3: CASSLTTGERTEAFF

V: TRBV20-1
J: TRBJ2-5
size: .
D: .
DNA: TGCAGTGCTCCGACAGGACTGGAGACCCAGTACTTC
CDR3: CSAPTGLETQYF

V: TRBV5-1
J: TRBJ1-1
size: many
D: .
DNA: TGCGCCAGCAGCTCAGTACAGGCCGGCGGCACTGAAGCTTTCTTT
CDR3: CASSSVQAGGTEAFF

V: TRBV28
J: TRBJ2-3
size: .
D: .
DNA: TGTGCCAGCAGTTCTCATTCGACTAGCACAGATACGCAGTATTTT
CDR3: CASSSHSTSTDTQYF

V: TRBV3-1
J: TRBJ2-5
size: few
D: .
DNA: TGTGCCAGCAGTGACCCTCGGCGGGGGCTGGGAGAGACCCAGTACTTC
CDR3: CASSDPRRGLGETQYF

V: TRBV6-6
J: TRBJ1-2
size: .
D: .
DNA: TGTGCCAGCAATCCAACTGGAATCGGGCTTGGTAACTATGGCTACACCTTC
CDR3: CASNPTGIGLGNYGYTF

V: TRBV9
J: TRBJ2-5
size: .
D: .
DNA: TGTGCCAGCAGCGTGGGGGGTAGGGCAGAGACCCAGTACTTC
CDR3: CASSVGGRAETQYF

V: TRBV28
J: TRBJ1-3
size: few
D: .
DNA: .
CDR3: CASRGFAQGAAGF

V: TRBV11-2
J: TRBJ2-1
size: .
D: .
DNA: TGTGCCAGCAGCTTAGCAAATGAGCAGTTCTTC
CDR3: CASSLANEQFF

V: TRBV29-1
J: TRBJ1-5
size: many
D: TRBD1
DNA: TGCAGCGTCCCCGGGACAGAGGGAGAGCCCCAGCATTTT
CDR3: CSVPGTEGEPQHF

V: TRBV2
J: TRBJ1-4
size: many
D: .
DNA: TGTGCCAGCAGTGTCGAGGATGGTAGGGGAAAACTGTTTTTT
CDR3: CASSVEDGRGKLFF